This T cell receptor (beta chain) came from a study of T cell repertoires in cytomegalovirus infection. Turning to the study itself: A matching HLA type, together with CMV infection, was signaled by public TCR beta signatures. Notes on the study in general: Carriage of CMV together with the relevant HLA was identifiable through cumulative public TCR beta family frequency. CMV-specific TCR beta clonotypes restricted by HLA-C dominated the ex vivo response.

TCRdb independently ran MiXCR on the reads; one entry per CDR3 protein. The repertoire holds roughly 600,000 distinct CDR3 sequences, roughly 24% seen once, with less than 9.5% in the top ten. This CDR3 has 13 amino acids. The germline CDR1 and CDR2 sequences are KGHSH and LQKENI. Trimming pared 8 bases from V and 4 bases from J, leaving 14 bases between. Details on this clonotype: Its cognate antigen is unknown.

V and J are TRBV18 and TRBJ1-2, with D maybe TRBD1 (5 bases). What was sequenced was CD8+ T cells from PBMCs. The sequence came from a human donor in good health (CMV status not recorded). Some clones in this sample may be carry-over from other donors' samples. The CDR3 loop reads CASHSWDLYGYTF. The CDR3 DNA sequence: TGTGCCAGCCACAGCTGGGACCTCTATGGCTACACCTTC.